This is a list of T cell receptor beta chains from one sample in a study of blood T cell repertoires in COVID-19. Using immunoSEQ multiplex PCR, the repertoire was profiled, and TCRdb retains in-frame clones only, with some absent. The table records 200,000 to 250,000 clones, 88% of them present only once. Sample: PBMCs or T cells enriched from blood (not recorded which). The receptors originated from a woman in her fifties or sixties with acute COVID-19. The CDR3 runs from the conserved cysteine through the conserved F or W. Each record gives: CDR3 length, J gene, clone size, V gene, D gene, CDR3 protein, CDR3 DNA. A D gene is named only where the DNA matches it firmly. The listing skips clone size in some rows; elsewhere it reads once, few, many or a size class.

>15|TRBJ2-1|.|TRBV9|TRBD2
CASSIRGGSYNEQFF
TGTGCCAGCAGCATCCGCGGGGGCTCCTACAATGAGCAGTTCTTC
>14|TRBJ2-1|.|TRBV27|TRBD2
CASRGTSSYNEQFF
TGTGCCAGCAGGGGGACTAGCTCCTACAATGAGCAGTTCTTC
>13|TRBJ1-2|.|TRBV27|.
CASSLSGAYGYTF
TGTGCCAGCAGTTTATCAGGGGCCTATGGCTACACCTTC
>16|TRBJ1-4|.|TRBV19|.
CASSGSQGRANEKLFF
TGTGCCAGTAGTGGCTCACAGGGCCGAGCTAATGAAAAACTGTTTTTT
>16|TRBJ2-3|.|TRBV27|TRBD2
CASSSIAGGQGDTQYF
TGTGCCAGCAGTTCGATAGCGGGAGGGCAGGGAGATACGCAGTATTTT
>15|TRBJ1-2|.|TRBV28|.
CASSFLALINYGYTF
TGTGCCAGCAGTTTTTTAGCCTTAATTAACTATGGCTACACCTTC
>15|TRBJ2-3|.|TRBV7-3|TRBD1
CASSPPGQGKDTQYF
TGTGCCAGCAGCCCCCCGGGACAGGGTAAAGATACGCAGTATTTT
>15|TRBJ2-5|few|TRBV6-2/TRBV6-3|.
CASSLGGGGRETQYF
TGTGCCAGCAGTCTCGGGGGAGGAGGGCGTGAGACCCAGTACTTC
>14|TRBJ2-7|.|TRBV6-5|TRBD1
CASSGQGGPYEQYF
TGTGCCAGCAGCGGACAGGGCGGCCCCTACGAGCAGTACTTC
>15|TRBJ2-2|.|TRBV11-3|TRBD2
CASSLGGRAKGELFF
TGTGCCAGCAGCTTAGGCGGGAGGGCGAAGGGGGAGCTGTTTTTT
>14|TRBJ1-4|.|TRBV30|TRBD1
CAWSVKGASEKLFF
TGTGCCTGGAGTGTAAAGGGGGCAAGTGAAAAACTGTTTTTT
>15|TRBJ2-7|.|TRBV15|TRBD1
CATSRTGKSSYEQYF
TGTGCCACCAGCAGGACAGGGAAGAGCTCCTACGAGCAGTACTTC
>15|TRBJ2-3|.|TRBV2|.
CASSVLGGGTDTQYF
TGTGCCAGCAGTGTGTTGGGAGGAGGCACAGATACGCAGTATTTT
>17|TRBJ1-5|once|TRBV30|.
CAWSVPAPMYGNQPQHF
TGTGCCTGGAGTGTGCCCGCGCCGATGTATGGCAATCAGCCCCAGCATTTT
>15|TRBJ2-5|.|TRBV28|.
CASSAASGTKETQYF
TGTGCCAGCAGCGCCGCCTCCGGGACAAAAGAGACCCAGTACTTC
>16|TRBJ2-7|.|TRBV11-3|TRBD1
CASSLGPGQFSYEQYF
TGTGCCAGCAGCTTAGGACCGGGACAGTTCTCCTACGAGCAGTACTTC
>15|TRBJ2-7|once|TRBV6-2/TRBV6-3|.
CASSYSRGGTYEQYF
TGTGCCAGCAGTTACTCGCGAGGGGGAACCTACGAGCAGTACTTC
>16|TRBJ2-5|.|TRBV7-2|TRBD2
CASSRGLAGGRETQYF
TGTGCCAGCAGCCGGGGACTAGCGGGAGGGAGGGAGACCCAGTACTTC
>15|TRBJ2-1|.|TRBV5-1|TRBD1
CASSVGQGVHNEQFF
TGCGCCAGCAGCGTCGGACAGGGGGTGCACAATGAGCAGTTCTTC
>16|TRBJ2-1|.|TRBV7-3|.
CASSLTAGNSYNEQFF
TGTGCCAGCAGCTTAACGGCGGGGAACTCCTACAATGAGCAGTTCTTC
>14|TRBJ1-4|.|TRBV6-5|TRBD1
CASIRDRGNEKLFF
TGTGCCAGCATTCGGGACAGAGGGAATGAAAAACTGTTTTTT
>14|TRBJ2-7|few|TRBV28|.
CASSFRVQFYEQYF
TGTGCCAGCAGTTTCCGTGTGCAGTTCTACGAGCAGTACTTC